The TCR beta chain under discussion was sequenced for a study of T cells after yellow fever vaccination. As to this clonotype: Its antigen is as yet unknown.

Findings and caveats of the study: A small proportion of clonotypes was detected in both the CD4 and CD8 compartments.

TCRdb processed the 5' RACE reads anew with MiXCR; each CDR3 protein has one entry. There are under 200,000 distinct CDR3 sequences in the sample; around 7% occur only once, and 2.5% to 3% lies in the top ten. The receptor's source is a man younger than 35 who received the YFV17D yellow fever vaccine. This sample comprised CD4+ T cells sorted from PBMCs, obtained less than 6 days after the first yellow fever vaccination.

In DNA, the CDR3 is TGTGCCAGCGGGTCGACAGGACTGAACACTGAAGCTTTCTTT. The encoded protein is CASGSTGLNTEAFF. The chain couples TRBV12-3 or TRBV12-4 to TRBJ1-1; D perhaps matches TRBD1 (6 bases). CDR3 length: 14 amino acids. With 8 bases removed from V and 0 bases from J, the gap between germline ends came to 13 bases.